This T cell receptor beta chain appears in the sequencing data of a study of T cell responses to AZD1222 COVID-19 vaccine. General study points: Donors were largely white British and mainly female; clonal diversity was possibly underestimated.

Sequencing was performed with immunoSEQ multiplex PCR; in TCRdb, only in-frame clones are kept and a portion is missing. Of 89,000 or so clones in the sample, approximately 90% were seen once. On this clone itself: The target antigen is unknown.

The CDR3 spans 13 residues. Trimming removed 4 bases at V and 0 bases at J, with 6 bases between. Germline lookup yields CDR1 MDHEN and CDR2 SYDVKM. Doses given second, at about 4 or about 12 weeks, were pooled. The sequence came from an adult who received the AZD1222 COVID-19 vaccine. This rearrangement joins TRBV28 to TRBJ1-2; D gene uncertain. The sequenced sample was peripheral blood, obtained 28 days after the second AZD1222 dose. This chain's CDR3 is CASSSGTNYGYTF. CDR3 in DNA: TGTGCCAGCAGTTCCGGGACTAACTATGGCTACACCTTC.